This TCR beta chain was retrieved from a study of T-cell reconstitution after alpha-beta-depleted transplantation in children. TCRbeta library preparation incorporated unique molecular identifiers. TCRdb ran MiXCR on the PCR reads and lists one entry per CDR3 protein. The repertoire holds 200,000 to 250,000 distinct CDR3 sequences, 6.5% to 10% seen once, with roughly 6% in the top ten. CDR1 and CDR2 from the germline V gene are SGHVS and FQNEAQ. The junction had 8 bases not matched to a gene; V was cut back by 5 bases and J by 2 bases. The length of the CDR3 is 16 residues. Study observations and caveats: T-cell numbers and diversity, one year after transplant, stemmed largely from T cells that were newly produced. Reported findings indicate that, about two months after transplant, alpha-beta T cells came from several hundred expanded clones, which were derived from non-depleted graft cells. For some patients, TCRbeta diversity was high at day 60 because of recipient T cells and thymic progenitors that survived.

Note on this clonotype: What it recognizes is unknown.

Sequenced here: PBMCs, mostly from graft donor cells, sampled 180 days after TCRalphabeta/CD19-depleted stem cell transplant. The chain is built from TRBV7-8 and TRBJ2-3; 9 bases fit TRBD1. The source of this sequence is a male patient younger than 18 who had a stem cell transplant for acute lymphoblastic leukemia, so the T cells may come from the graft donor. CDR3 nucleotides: TGTGCCAGCAGCCGGCCCCGGGACAGGGACACAGATACGCAGTATTTT. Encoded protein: CASSRPRDRDTDTQYF. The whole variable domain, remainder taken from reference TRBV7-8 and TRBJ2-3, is GAGVSQSPRYKVAKRGQDVALRCDPISGHVSLFWYQQALGQGPEFLTYFQNEAQLDKSGLPSDRFFAERPEGSVSTLKIQRTQQEDSAVYLCASSRPRDRDTDTQYFGPGTRLTVL.